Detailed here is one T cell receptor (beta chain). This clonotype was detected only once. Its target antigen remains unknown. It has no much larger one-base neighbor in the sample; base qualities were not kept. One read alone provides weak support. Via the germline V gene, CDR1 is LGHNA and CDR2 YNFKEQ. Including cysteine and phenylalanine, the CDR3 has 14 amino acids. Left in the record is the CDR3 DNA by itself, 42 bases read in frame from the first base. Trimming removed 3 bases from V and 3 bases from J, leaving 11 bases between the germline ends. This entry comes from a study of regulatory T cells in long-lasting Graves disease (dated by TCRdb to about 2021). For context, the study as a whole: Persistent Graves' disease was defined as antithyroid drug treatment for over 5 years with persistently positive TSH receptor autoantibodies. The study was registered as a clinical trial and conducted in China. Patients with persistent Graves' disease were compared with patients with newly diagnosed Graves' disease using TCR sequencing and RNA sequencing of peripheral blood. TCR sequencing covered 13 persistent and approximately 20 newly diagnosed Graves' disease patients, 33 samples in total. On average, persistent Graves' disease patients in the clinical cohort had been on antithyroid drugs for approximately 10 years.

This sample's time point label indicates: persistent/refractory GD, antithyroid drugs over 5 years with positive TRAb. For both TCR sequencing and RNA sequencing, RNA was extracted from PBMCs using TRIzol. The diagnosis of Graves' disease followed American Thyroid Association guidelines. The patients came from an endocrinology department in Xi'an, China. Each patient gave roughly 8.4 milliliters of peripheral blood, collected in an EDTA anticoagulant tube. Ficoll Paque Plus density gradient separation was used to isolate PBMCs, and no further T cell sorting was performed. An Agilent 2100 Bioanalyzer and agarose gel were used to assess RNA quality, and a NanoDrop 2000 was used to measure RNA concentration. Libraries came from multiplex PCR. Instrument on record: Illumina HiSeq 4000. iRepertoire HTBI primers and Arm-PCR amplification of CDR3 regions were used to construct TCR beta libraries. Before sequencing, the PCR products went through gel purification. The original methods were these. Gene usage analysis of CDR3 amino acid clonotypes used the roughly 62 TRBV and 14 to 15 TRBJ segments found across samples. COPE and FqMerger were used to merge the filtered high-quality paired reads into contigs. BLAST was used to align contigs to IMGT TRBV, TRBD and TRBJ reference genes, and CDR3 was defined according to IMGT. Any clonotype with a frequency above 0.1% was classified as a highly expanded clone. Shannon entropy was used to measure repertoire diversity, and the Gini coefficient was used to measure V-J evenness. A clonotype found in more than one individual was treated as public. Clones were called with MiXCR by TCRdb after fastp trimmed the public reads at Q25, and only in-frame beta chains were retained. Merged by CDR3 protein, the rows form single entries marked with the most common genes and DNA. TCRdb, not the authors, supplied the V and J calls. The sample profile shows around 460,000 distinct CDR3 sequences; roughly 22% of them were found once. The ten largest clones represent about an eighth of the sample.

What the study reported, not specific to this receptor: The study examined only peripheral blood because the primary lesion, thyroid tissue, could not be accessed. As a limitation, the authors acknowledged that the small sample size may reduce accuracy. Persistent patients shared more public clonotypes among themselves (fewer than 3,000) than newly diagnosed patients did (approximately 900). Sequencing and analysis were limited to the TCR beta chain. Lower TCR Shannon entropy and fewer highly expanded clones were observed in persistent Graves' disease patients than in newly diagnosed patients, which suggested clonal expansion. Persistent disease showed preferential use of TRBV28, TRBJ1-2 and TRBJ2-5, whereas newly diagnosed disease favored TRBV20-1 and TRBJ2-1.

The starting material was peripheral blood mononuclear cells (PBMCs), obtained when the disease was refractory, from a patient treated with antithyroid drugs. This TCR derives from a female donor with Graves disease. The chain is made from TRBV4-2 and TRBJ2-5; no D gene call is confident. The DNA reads TGTGCCAGCAGCCATCTGGGTAGCAAAGAGACCCAGTACTTC. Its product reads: CASSHLGSKETQYF.